The 9 T cell receptor beta chains presented below share a single source sample, sequenced in a study of blood T cell repertoires in COVID-19. The method was immunoSEQ multiplex PCR; TCRdb's version includes in-frame clones alone and lacks a portion of them. The repertoire holds about 300,000 clones, approximately 84% seen once, with approximately 1.5% in the top ten. Sequenced input: peripheral blood. These receptors came from a human donor with COVID-19, enrolled during active disease. The donor label of this sample is uncertain.

This chain connects TRBV9 to TRBJ2-7; TRBD2 matches 8 bases. V was clipped by 4 bases and J by 1 base; unmatched bases: 10. Germline V gives CDR1 SGDLS, CDR2 YYNGEE. CDR3 length: 16 residues. CDR3 amino acids: CASSLRDSGVSYEQYF. CDR3 DNA sequence: TGTGCCAGCAGCCTCCGGGATAGCGGGGTTTCCTACGAGCAGTACTTC.

The chain uses TRBV3-1 (or the pseudogene TRBV3-2) and TRBJ2-7; D perhaps matches TRBD1 (6 bases). Germline CDR1 LGHDT, CDR2 YNNKEL (reference sequence). The length of the CDR3 is 15 residues. Trimming took off 0 bases at V and 4 bases at J, with 13 bases between the two ends. The CDR3 loop reads CASSQDGGHFYEQYF. CDR3 DNA sequence: TGTGCCAGCAGCCAAGATGGGGGACATTTTTACGAGCAGTACTTC.

CDR3 nucleotides: TGTGCCAGCAGTTACATGGGACAGGGGTACCAGCCCCAGCATTTT. This sequence encodes CASSYMGQGYQPQHF. The J gene is TRBJ1-5, the V gene TRBV6-2 or TRBV6-3, with 10 bases lining up with TRBD1. J was trimmed by 7 bases and V by 2 bases; bases with no gene match: 5. The CDR3 runs to 15 residues. Germline CDR1 MNHEY, CDR2 SVGEGT.

The chain uses TRBV10-1 and TRBJ2-5; a weak D match, TRBD1 (6 bases). The CDR3 is made up of 14 amino acids. Deletions cut 0 bases from V and 5 bases from J, with 10 bases between. CDR1 and CDR2 (germline): WNHNN, SYGVQD (reference sequence). CDR3 bases: TGCGCCAGCAGTGAGTCCAGGGGTTCGGAGACCCAGTACTTC. This encodes CASSESRGSETQYF.

The table lists this clone with a count of one. The chain employs TRBV30 and TRBJ1-1; a possible D gene is TRBD1 (6 bases). The V end lost 2 bases, the J end lost 2 bases, and 12 bases lay between the germline ends. CDR3 length: 14 amino acids. From germline, CDR1 is GTSNPN and CDR2 SVGIG (reference sequence). Written as DNA, the CDR3 is TGTGCCTGGAGTCCGAGACAGGCAAACACTGAAGCTTTCTTT. Its protein product is CAWSPRQANTEAFF.

The CDR3 region is CASSPQGTSGRGKDTQYF. In nucleotides, the CDR3 is TGTGCCAGCAGCCCTCAAGGGACTAGCGGGAGAGGGAAAGATACGCAGTATTTT. The chain combines TRBV11-2 with TRBJ2-3; TRBD2 matches 14 bases. This CDR3 comprises 18 residues. Per the germline V gene, CDR1 is SGHAT and CDR2 is FQNNGV. V was pared by 5 bases and J by 5 bases, with 12 bases of the junction left unmatched.

The rearrangement joins TRBV12-3 or TRBV12-4 to TRBJ1-1, with D unclear. Trimming stripped 7 bases from V and 8 bases from J, with 11 bases between. The CDR3 is made up of 11 amino acids. The CDR3 DNA sequence: TGTGCCAGCACCGGAGGGTCCGAAGCTTTCTTT. Encoded protein: CASTGGSEAFF.

V usage is TRBV28 and J usage is TRBJ2-7; 10 bases fit TRBD1. The CDR3 loop spans 17 amino acids. Losses at the gene ends were 5 bases for V and 4 bases for J; bases not matched to a gene: 14. Germline lookup yields CDR1 MDHEN and CDR2 SYDVKM. The CDR3 DNA follows: TGTGCCAGCAGTACGACAGGGGGCGAAACTTTGGGTTACGAGCAGTACTTC. Protein sequence: CASSTTGGETLGYEQYF.

This clone was seen once. The chain is built from TRBV28 and TRBJ1-4; possible D gene TRBD1, 6 bases. Germline CDR1 reads MDHEN; CDR2 reads SYDVKM. The CDR3 loop spans 15 amino acids. V shed 7 bases and J shed 8 bases, with 20 bases lying between them. CDR3 nucleotides: TGTGCCAGCACTTTTCAGGGGCCCCTCCGGGAAAAACTGTTTTTT. This gives the protein CASTFQGPLREKLFF.